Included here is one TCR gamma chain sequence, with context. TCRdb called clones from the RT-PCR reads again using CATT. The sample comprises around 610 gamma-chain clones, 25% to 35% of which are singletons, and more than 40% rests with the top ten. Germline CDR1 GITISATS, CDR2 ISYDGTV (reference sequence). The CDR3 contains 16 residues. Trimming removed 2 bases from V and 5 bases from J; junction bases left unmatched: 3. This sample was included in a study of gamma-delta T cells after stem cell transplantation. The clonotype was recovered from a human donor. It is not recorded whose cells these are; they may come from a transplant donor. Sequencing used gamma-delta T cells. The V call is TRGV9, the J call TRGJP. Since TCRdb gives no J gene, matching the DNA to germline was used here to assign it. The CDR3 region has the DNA TGTGCCTTGTGGGAGGCAGAAGAGTTGGGCAAAAAAATCAAGGTATTT. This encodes CALWEAEELGKKIKVF.